These T cell receptor beta chains were read from a single sample in a study of T cells in Graves' hyperthyroidism and ophthalmopathy. From the multiplex PCR reads, TCRdb called clonotypes with MiXCR, one entry per CDR3 protein. This table holds hundreds of thousands of distinct CDR3 sequences, about an eighth found once. The sequenced sample consisted of blood. All receptors come from a man aged 45 to 65 with Graves' ophthalmopathy. Both conserved end residues are part of each CDR3. Fields, in order: V gene, CDR3 length, CDR3 protein.

>TRBV2|14
CASNPSGAVGEQYF
>TRBV20-1|13
CSASGLASVEQYF
>TRBV20-1|15
CSARDMEKSVYGYTF
>TRBV24-1|18
CATSDDLEGHGFTDTQYF
>TRBV7-9|14
CASRHEGPQETQYF
>TRBV10-3|15
CAISELTGAPYGYTF
>TRBV9|13
CASSDRTGTEAFF
>TRBV20-1|12
CSATKLAGELFF
>TRBV20-1|18
CSARDGASGPGSTDTQYF
>TRBV28|15
CASSLTPADSYEQYF
>TRBV3-1|14
CASSQNRGIGELFF
>TRBV3-1|15
CANSQTGTPNTEAFF
>TRBV12-3/TRBV12-4|13
CASSSTRTYGYTF
>TRBV27|13
CASRVGSSYEQYF
>TRBV10-3|18
CAISEGPGERGGTDTQYF
>TRBV4-1|14
CASRRTSGNSEQYF
>TRBV6-5|14
CVSSYAALANEQFF
>TRBV7-6|13
CAVRGDLSYEQYF
>TRBV12-3/TRBV12-4|15
CASSLERRPHNEQFF
>TRBV20-1|10
CSARGQTQYF
>TRBV4-1|15
CASSRGAGGMYEQYF
>TRBV15|16
CATSRASGKAYNEQFF
>TRBV19|12
CASRDEGEPQHF
>TRBV2|14
CASSPGRMNTESFF